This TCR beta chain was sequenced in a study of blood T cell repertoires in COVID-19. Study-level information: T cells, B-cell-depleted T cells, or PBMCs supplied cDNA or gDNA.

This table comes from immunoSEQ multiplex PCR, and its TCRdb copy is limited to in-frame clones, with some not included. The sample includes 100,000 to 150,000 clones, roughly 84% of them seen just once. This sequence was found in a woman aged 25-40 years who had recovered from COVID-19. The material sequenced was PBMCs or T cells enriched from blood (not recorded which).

For the CDR3, the DNA is TGTGCCAGCAGTGAAGCCAGGGGCGGCTACACCTTC. Encoded protein: CASSEARGGYTF. The V gene is TRBV6-1, the J gene TRBJ1-2; the D gene is possibly TRBD1 (6 bases). The CDR3 contains 12 residues. Germline CDR1 MNHNS, CDR2 SASEGT. Deletions cut 0 bases from V and 8 bases from J, with 7 bases between.